Below are 25 T cell receptor beta chains sequenced from a single sample in a study of breast tumors, draining lymph nodes, adjacent tissues. MiXCR was run by TCRdb on the multiplex PCR reads, yielding one entry per CDR3 protein. The data show tens of thousands of distinct CDR3 sequences, around 20% seen once. Samples came from axillary lymph nodes draining the breast cancer. Input material: axillary lymph node tissue. The source of these receptors is a female donor with breast cancer. Some clones in this sample may be carry-over from other donors' samples.

The chain employs TRBV19 and TRBJ2-1, with D unresolved. The V and J ends lost 1 base and 1 base respectively, with 5 bases between them. This CDR3 is built from 14 residues. The germline V gene has CDR1 LNHDA and CDR2 SQIVND (reference sequence). This CDR3 reads CASSIGASYNEQFF. CDR3 in DNA: TGTGCCAGTAGTATAGGTGCTTCCTACAATGAGCAGTTCTTC.

As concerns this clonotype: This may be a read error: a much more frequent sequence differs by one nucleotide. V gene TRBV7-9 combines with J gene TRBJ2-6; D unclear. This CDR3 spans 15 amino acids. Germline V lookup: CDR1 SEHNR, CDR2 FQNEAQ (reference sequence). V lost 0 bases to trimming and J lost 2 bases, with 5 bases between them. The CDR3 region is CASSLAEAGANVLTF. CDR3 DNA sequence: TGTGCCAGCAGCTTAGCAGAGGCTGGGGCCAACGTCCTGACTTTC.

In this sample, this clonotype turned up many times. The chain joins TRBV6-2 or TRBV6-3 to TRBJ1-5; 9 bases line up with TRBD1. The CDR3 has 14 amino acids. After removal of 6 bases from V and 7 bases from J, the junction contained 7 bases not matched to a gene. Germline V gives CDR1 MNHEY, CDR2 SVGEGT. The CDR3 DNA reads as TGTGCCAGCAGCCCCACAGGGGGCGAACAGCCCCAGCATTTT. It is translated as CASSPTGGEQPQHF.

The sample holds many counts of this clonotype. The rearrangement uses TRBV19 and TRBJ1-5; no definite D call. The CDR3 extends over 12 amino acids. CDR1 is LNHDA, CDR2 SQIVND, per germline (reference sequence). The V and J ends lost 5 bases and 3 bases respectively, with 5 bases between them. The DNA of the CDR3 is TGTGCCAGTAGTTTCCACAATCAGCCCCAGCATTTT. Amino acid sequence: CASSFHNQPQHF.

With respect to this clonotype: Given a much more abundant clone one base away, this may be a read error. The V call is TRBV6-2 or TRBV6-3, the J call TRBJ1-2; D not resolved. Germline values: CDR1 MNHEY, CDR2 SVGEGT. This CDR3 is 10 amino acids long. The CDR3 spells CAGSYHGYTF. In DNA, the CDR3 is TGTGCCGGCAGTTATCATGGCTACACCTTC.

The gene calls are TRBV20-1 and TRBJ1-5, with D hard to call. This CDR3 contains 18 residues. Germline V gene lookup returns CDR1 DFQATT and CDR2 SNEGSKA (reference sequence). V lost 4 bases and J 4 bases, leaving 26 bases between the germline ends. The CDR3 is CSATGPLELVYRNQPQHF. Written as DNA, the CDR3 is TGCAGTGCTACCGGACCACTAGAGTTAGTATATCGTAATCAGCCCCAGCATTTT.

This clonotype has a count of ten or more. This chain joins TRBV19 and TRBJ2-7; 9 bases match TRBD2. Germline CDR1 reads LNHDA; CDR2 reads SQIVND (reference sequence). The CDR3 extends over 18 amino acids. V was pared by 1 base and J by 2 bases, with 12 bases of the junction left unmatched. CDR3 nucleotide sequence: TGTGCCAGTAGTATAGCCCATGGAAGTAGCGGGAGAGCCTACGAGCAGTACTTC. This translates into CASSIAHGSSGRAYEQYF.

As regards this clonotype: With a much larger clone just one base away, this may be a read error. V is TRBV4-1 and J is TRBJ1-5; D uncertain. Germline V lookup: CDR1 MGHRA, CDR2 YSYEKL. The length of the CDR3 is 10 residues. As DNA, the CDR3 is TGCGCGGGATTTTGTCAGCCCCAGCATTTT. It is translated as CAGFCQPQHF.

This clonotype was found many times. The chain employs TRBV2 and TRBJ2-6, with 7 bases lining up with TRBD1. CDR1 and CDR2 from the germline V gene are SNHLY and FYNNEI. With 5 bases clipped from V and 1 base from J, the junction kept 2 bases outside the gene matches. The CDR3 sequence is 15 residues long. Here the CDR3 reads CASSTGESGANVLTF. The CDR3 DNA reads as TGTGCCAGCAGTACAGGGGAGTCTGGGGCCAACGTCCTGACTTTC.

This clonotype was picked up one time. V gene TRBV2 combines with J gene TRBJ2-4; 8 bases agree with TRBD1. Germline V gene sequence: CDR1 SNHLY, CDR2 FYNNEI. This CDR3 is 12 amino acids long. V lost 5 bases, J lost 12 bases, and 6 bases stayed unmatched. Here the CDR3 DNA reads TGTGCCAGCAGTCCGACAGGGGAGAGTCAGTACTTC. It specifies CASSPTGESQYF.

This clonotype was counted a single time. With a much larger clone just one base away, this may be a read error. V usage is TRBV7-9 and J usage is TRBJ1-3; possibly TRBD1 for D (6 bases). The V gene lost 4 bases and the J gene lost 0 bases, with 13 bases spanning the gap. The CDR3 extends over 16 amino acids. The germline gives CDR1 SEHNR, CDR2 FQNEAQ (reference sequence). This CDR3 reads CASSSGIGGSGNTIYF. Written as DNA, the CDR3 is TGTGCCAGCAGCTCCGGGATAGGGGGCTCTGGAAACACCATATATTTT.

This clonotype was recorded many times. The J gene is TRBJ2-7, the V gene TRBV6-6, with D perhaps TRBD2 (5 bases). V was trimmed by 4 bases and J by 3 bases, leaving 16 bases between them. The CDR3 loop spans 15 amino acids. Germline CDR1 is MNHNY and CDR2 is SVGAGI (reference sequence). The CDR3 protein is CASSSFREDSYEQYF. The CDR3 nucleotides read TGTGCCAGCAGTTCCTTCCGGGAAGATAGCTACGAGCAGTACTTC.

This clonotype was recorded many times. The rearrangement uses TRBV10-3 and TRBJ2-2; D is possibly TRBD1 (6 bases). With 0 bases removed from V and 7 bases from J, the gap between germline ends came to 12 bases. This CDR3 comprises 15 residues. CDR1 ENHRY and CDR2 SYGVKD come from the germline V gene. The CDR3 spells CAISESGRGNGELFF. The CDR3, as DNA: TGTGCCATCAGTGAGTCAGGCAGGGGAAACGGGGAGCTGTTTTTT.

This clonotype was seen many times. The chain combines TRBV12-3 or TRBV12-4 with TRBJ1-5; D not certain. The CDR3 contains 13 residues. Trimming took off 3 bases at V and 3 bases at J, with 6 bases between the two ends. CDR3 DNA sequence: TGTGCCAGCAGTTTTGACATCAATCAGCCCCAGCATTTT. This sequence encodes CASSFDINQPQHF.

This clonotype was detected a few times. V usage is TRBV4-2 and J usage is TRBJ2-1, with 12 bases identical to TRBD2. Germline CDR1 LGHNA, CDR2 YNFKEQ. J was trimmed by 7 bases and V by 0 bases; bases with no gene match: 7. There are 17 residues in the CDR3. The CDR3 DNA reads as TGTGCCAGCAGCCAAGATTCGGGACTAGCGGGTAGAAATGAGCAGTTCTTC. It is translated as CASSQDSGLAGRNEQFF.

This sequence joins TRBV20-1 and TRBJ2-1, with 7 bases matching TRBD2. The J segment lost 9 bases and the V segment lost 0 bases, leaving 11 bases of the junction unmatched. The germline V gene has CDR1 DFQATT and CDR2 SNEGSKA (reference sequence). This CDR3 region has 15 residues. CDR3 loop: CSARDILAEVGEQFF. In DNA, the CDR3 is TGCAGTGCTAGAGATATCCTAGCGGAAGTTGGTGAGCAGTTCTTC.

This clonotype has ten or more counts. V usage is TRBV7-8 and J usage is TRBJ2-7; D unresolved. The CDR3 is made up of 15 amino acids. Germline V gives CDR1 SGHVS, CDR2 FQNEAQ. V lost 3 bases and J lost 2, with 14 bases in between. CDR3 residues: CASSFTPTGTYEQYF. The CDR3 DNA follows: TGTGCCAGCAGCTTCACCCCAACCGGTACCTACGAGCAGTACTTC.

The chain combines TRBV18 with TRBJ2-2; D gene unclear. Looked up from germline, CDR1 is KGHSH and CDR2 is LQKENI. V was cut by 7 bases and J by 4 bases, with 13 bases left in between. The CDR3 consists of 14 residues. The CDR3 protein is CASLQTGPTGELFF. The CDR3 nucleotides are TGTGCCAGCTTACAAACCGGGCCCACCGGGGAGCTGTTTTTT.

This clonotype was seen repeatedly, ten times or more. J is TRBJ2-5 and V is TRBV19; D not certain. CDR1 is LNHDA and CDR2 is SQIVND in the germline V gene (reference sequence). With 7 bases removed from V and 7 bases from J, the gap between germline ends came to 16 bases. The CDR3 sequence is 13 residues long. The CDR3, as DNA: TGTGCCAGTATCTCCCGGAGCGAAGGGACCCAGTACTTC. Translated: CASISRSEGTQYF.

This clonotype was detected only a few times. V and J are TRBV6-2 or TRBV6-3 and TRBJ1-5; 11 bases are shared with TRBD1. With 6 bases clipped from V and 6 bases from J, the junction kept 10 bases outside the gene matches. The CDR3 is made up of 16 amino acids. Germline CDR1 MNHEY, CDR2 SVGEGT. CDR3 loop: CASSPTPDRGRQPQHF. The CDR3 region has the DNA TGTGCCAGCAGCCCAACCCCGGACAGGGGGCGTCAGCCCCAGCATTTT.

This clonotype was picked up many times. The chain is built from TRBV15 and TRBJ2-6; possibly TRBD1 for D (5 bases). The germline V gene encodes CDR1 LNHNV and CDR2 YYDKDF (reference sequence). The CDR3 extends over 18 amino acids. Deletions cut 0 bases from V and 0 bases from J, with 12 bases between. Here the CDR3 reads CATSRDRQLFSGANVLTF. CDR3 coding DNA: TGTGCCACCAGCAGAGACCGACAGCTCTTCTCTGGGGCCAACGTCCTGACTTTC.

Worth noting for this clonotype: A much larger clone sits a single nucleotide away, making a read error possible. This sequence joins TRBV20-1 and TRBJ2-7; D remains unclear. The length of the CDR3 is 14 residues. The germline CDR1 and CDR2 sequences are DFQATT and SNEGSKA (reference sequence). V was clipped by 1 base and J by 6 bases, with 16 bases between them. As DNA, the CDR3 is TGCAGTGCTAGAGTGGGCGAGAGCCTCAGCGAGCAGTACTTC. It yields the protein CSARVGESLSEQYF.

This clonotype was seen at least ten times. The genes are TRBV6-2 or TRBV6-3 and TRBJ1-3; D is undetermined. Looked up from germline, CDR1 is MNHEY and CDR2 is SVGEGT. This CDR3 region has 12 residues. V shed 7 bases and J shed 0 bases, with 4 bases lying between them. CDR3 region: CASIDSGNTIYF. The DNA for the CDR3 is TGTGCCAGCATTGACTCTGGAAACACCATATATTTT.

This clonotype came up many times. The chain combines TRBV5-5 with TRBJ2-3; 7 positions agree with TRBD2. The ends lost 0 bases at V and 4 bases at J; junction bases unmatched: 8. The CDR3 is 16 amino acids. Germline CDR1 is SGHKS and CDR2 is YYEKEE (reference sequence). CDR3: CASSLVAGVRADTQYF. Here the CDR3 DNA reads TGTGCCAGCAGCTTGGTGGCGGGAGTCAGGGCAGATACGCAGTATTTT.

The chain is built from TRBV7-2 and TRBJ1-5, with 7 bases that match TRBD1. CDR3 length: 15 amino acids. Per the germline V gene, CDR1 is SGHTA and CDR2 is FQGNSA. V trimming: 6 bases; J trimming: 1 base; junction bases outside the gene matches: 6. This CDR3 is CASRSGGGSNQPQHF. The CDR3, as DNA: TGTGCCAGCAGGTCAGGGGGTGGGAGCAATCAGCCCCAGCATTTT.